This TCR beta chain is from a study of T cell responses to AZD1222 COVID-19 vaccine. V lost 0 bases, J lost 7 bases, and 9 bases stayed unmatched. Germline V lookup: CDR1 SGHDT, CDR2 YYEEEE. This CDR3 spans 16 amino acids. Clones were sequenced by immunoSEQ multiplex PCR, and TCRdb holds only the in-frame ones, with some missing. The table shows over 60,000 clones, with 87% occurring only once. Sequencing used peripheral blood, obtained on day 0 of AZD1222 vaccination. This chain links TRBV5-6 with TRBJ1-3; TRBD1 agrees at 8 bases. This receptor was obtained from an adult in good health. CDR3 in DNA: TGTGCCAGCAGCTTGGGTTCGGACAGGGCGTTGAACACCATATATTTT. It encodes CASSLGSDRALNTIYF. The complete variable domain, with remaining parts taken from reference TRBV5-6 and TRBJ1-3, reads DAGVTQSPTHLIKTRGQQVTLRCSPKSGHDTVSWYQQALGQGPQFIFQYYEEEERQRGNFPDRFSGHQFPNYSSELNVNALLLGDSALYLCASSLGSDRALNTIYFGEGSWLTVV.